The clone carrying this T cell receptor (beta chain) was recorded at least ten times. Its antigen is still unknown. One junction end does not reproduce the germline sequence, and a read error may be involved. Per the germline V gene, CDR1 is SQVTM and CDR2 is ANQGSEA. CDR3 length: 12 residues. These data originate in a study of spatial heterogeneity in lung cancer. Turning to the study itself: Averaged across combinations, each unique TCR and UMI pairing appeared more than ten times in raw reads, which were uncorrected.

Documented time point: sample taken at primary tumor resection. There were around 72 donors, all of them untreated patients with early-stage non-small cell lung cancer. Whole RNA came from tumor, nontumor lung or frozen PBMC and was sequenced without being sorted. Findings and limits, study-wide: Tumoral mutation counts were tracked by counts of expanded intratumoral alpha and beta TCRs.

Carried by each TCR cDNA molecule was a unique molecular identifier. Each CDR3 protein is one row after TCRdb ran MiXCR on the 5' RACE reads. This table holds 9,000 to 9,500 distinct CDR3 sequences, about 8.8% found once. V and J are TRBV29-1 and TRBJ2-7; TRBD2 aligns across 14 bases. The source was lung tumor tissue, collected at surgery. The clonotype was recovered from a male donor with early-stage non-small cell lung cancer. The CDR3 DNA is TGCAGCGTGGAAGGACTAGCGGGAGGTGTGTACTTC. This encodes CSVEGLAGGVYF.